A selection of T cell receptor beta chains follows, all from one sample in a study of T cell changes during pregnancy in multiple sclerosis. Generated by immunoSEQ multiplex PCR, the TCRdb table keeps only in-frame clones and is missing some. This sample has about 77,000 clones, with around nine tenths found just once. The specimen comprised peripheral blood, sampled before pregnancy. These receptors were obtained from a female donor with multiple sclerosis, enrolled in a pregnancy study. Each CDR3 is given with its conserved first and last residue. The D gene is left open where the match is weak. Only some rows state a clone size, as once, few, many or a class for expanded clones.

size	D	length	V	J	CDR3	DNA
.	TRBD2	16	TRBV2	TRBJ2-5	CASSGLAGGGGETQYF	TGTGCCAGCAGCGGACTAGCGGGGGGGGGAGGAGAGACCCAGTACTTC
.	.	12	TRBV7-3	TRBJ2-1	CASSLSYNEQFF	TGTGCCAGCAGCTTGAGCTACAATGAGCAGTTCTTC
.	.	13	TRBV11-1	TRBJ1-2	CASSLQGVDGYTF	TGTGCCAGCAGCCTCCAGGGCGTCGACGGCTACACCTTC
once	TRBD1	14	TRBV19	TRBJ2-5	CASSVQGVEETQYF	TGTGCCAGTAGTGTCCAGGGGGTTGAAGAGACCCAGTACTTC
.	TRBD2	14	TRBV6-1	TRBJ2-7	CASSEGYGGDEQYF	TGTGCCAGCAGTGAAGGTTACGGGGGGGACGAGCAGTACTTC
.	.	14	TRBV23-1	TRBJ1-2	CASSQSSDSYGYTF	TGCGCCAGCAGTCAATCATCGGACAGCTATGGCTACACCTTC
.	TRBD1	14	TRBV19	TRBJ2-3	CASSADRGADTQYF	TGTGCCAGTAGCGCGGACAGGGGGGCAGATACGCAGTATTTT
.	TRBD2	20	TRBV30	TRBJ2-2	CAWSVIGLAGGNANTGELFF	TGTGCCTGGAGTGTAATTGGACTAGCGGGGGGAAACGCGAACACCGGGGAGCTGTTTTTT
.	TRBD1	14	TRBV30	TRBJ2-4	CAWGQGGAKNIQYF	TGTGCCTGGGGACAGGGGGGAGCCAAAAACATTCAGTACTTC
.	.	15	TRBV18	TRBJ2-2	CASSPTQGTTGELFF	TGTGCCAGCTCACCAACTCAGGGAACCACCGGGGAGCTGTTTTTT
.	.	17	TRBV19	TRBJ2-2	CASNSISRDSNTGELFF	TGTGCCAGTAATTCAATTTCGAGGGATTCGAACACCGGGGAGCTGTTTTTT
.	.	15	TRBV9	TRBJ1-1	CASSVDGQLNTEAFF	TGTGCCAGCAGCGTAGACGGACAGCTGAACACTGAAGCTTTCTTT
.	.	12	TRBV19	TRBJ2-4	CASATVENIQYF	TGTGCCAGTGCGACTGTGGAAAACATTCAGTACTTC
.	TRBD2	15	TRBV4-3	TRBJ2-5	CASSQGGGTQETQYF	TGCGCCAGCAGCCAAGGGGGAGGGACCCAAGAGACCCAGTACTTC
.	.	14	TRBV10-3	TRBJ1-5	CAISESSGPQPQHF	TGTGCCATCAGTGAGTCATCAGGGCCTCAGCCCCAGCATTTT
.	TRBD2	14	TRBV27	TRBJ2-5	CASSPWGGQETQYF	TGTGCCAGCAGTCCTTGGGGGGGCCAAGAGACCCAGTACTTC
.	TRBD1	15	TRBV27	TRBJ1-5	CASSPDRGFGQPQHF	TGTGCCAGCAGCCCTGACAGGGGATTCGGACAGCCCCAGCATTTT
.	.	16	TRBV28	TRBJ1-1	CASRDPQRPTNTEAFF	TGTGCCAGCAGAGACCCGCAGAGGCCGACGAACACTGAAGCTTTCTTT
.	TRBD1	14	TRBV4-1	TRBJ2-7	CASSHRTGGNEQYF	TGCGCCAGCAGCCACCGGACAGGGGGGAACGAGCAGTACTTC
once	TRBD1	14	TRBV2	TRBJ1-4	CASSPDRGSRKLFF	TGTGCCAGCAGTCCGGACAGGGGGTCGCGAAAACTGTTTTTT
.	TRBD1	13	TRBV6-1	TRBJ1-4	CASDDRGNEKLFF	TGTGCCAGCGATGACAGGGGTAATGAAAAACTGTTTTTT
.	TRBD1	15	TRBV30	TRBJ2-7	CAWSGTRTGAYEQYF	TGTGCCTGGAGTGGAACCCGGACAGGGGCCTACGAGCAGTACTTC
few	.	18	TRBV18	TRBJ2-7	CASSPGGVGAGEIYEQYF	TGTGCCAGCTCACCAGGAGGCGTGGGGGCAGGGGAGATATACGAGCAGTACTTC
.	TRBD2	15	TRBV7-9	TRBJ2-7	CASSFSGGLTYEQYF	TGTGCCAGCAGCTTTAGCGGGGGGCTTACCTACGAGCAGTACTTC
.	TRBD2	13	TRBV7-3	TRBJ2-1	CASSGGAYNEQFF	TGTGCCAGCAGCGGGGGGGCCTACAATGAGCAGTTCTTC
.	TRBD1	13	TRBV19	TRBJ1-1	CASQLRTGNEAFF	TGTGCCAGCCAACTCCGGACAGGGAATGAAGCTTTCTTT
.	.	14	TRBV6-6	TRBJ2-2	CASSYSLATGELFF	TGTGCCAGCAGTTATTCGCTAGCTACCGGGGAGCTGTTTTTT
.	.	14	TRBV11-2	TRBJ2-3	CASRGADSLDTQYF	TGTGCCAGCAGAGGGGCGGACAGTTTGGATACGCAGTATTTT
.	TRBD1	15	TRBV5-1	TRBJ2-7	CASSTGQGARIAQYF	TGCGCCAGCAGCACCGGTCAGGGGGCGAGGATTGCGCAGTACTTC
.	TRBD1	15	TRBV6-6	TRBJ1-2	CASSYEVTGGEGYTF	TGTGCCAGCAGTTATGAAGTTACAGGGGGCGAAGGCTACACCTTC
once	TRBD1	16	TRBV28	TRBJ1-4	CASSITPDRVNEKLFF	TGTGCCAGCAGCATTACCCCGGACAGGGTGAATGAAAAACTGTTTTTT
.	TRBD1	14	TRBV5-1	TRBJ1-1	CASSLQGDYTEAFF	TGCGCCAGCAGCTTACAGGGGGATTACACTGAAGCTTTCTTT
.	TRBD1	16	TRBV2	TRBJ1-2	CASSVTTGTVNYGYTF	TGTGCCAGCAGTGTCACGACCGGGACAGTTAACTATGGCTACACCTTC
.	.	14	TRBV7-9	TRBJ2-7	CASSSDGFFYEQYF	TGTGCCAGCAGCTCCGACGGGTTCTTCTACGAGCAGTACTTC
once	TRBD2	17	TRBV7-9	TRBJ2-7	CASTRGSGGPARYEQYF	TGTGCCAGCACGCGGGGTAGCGGGGGGCCCGCCAGGTACGAGCAGTACTTC
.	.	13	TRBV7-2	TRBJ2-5	CASSLAWAETQYF	TGTGCCAGCAGCTTAGCGTGGGCCGAGACCCAGTACTTC
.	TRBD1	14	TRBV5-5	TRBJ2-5	CASSADRGQETQYF	TGTGCCAGCAGCGCGGACAGGGGGCAAGAGACCCAGTACTTC
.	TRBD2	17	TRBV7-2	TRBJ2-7	CASSPYGTSGYYYEQYF	TGTGCCAGCAGCCCCTATGGGACTAGCGGGTACTACTACGAGCAGTACTTC
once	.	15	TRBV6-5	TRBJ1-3	CASHTWSFSGNTIYF	TGTGCCAGCCACACCTGGTCCTTCTCTGGAAACACCATATATTTT
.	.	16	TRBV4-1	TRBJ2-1	CASSQGPQGGNNEQFF	TGCGCCAGCAGCCAGGGCCCTCAGGGTGGAAACAATGAGCAGTTCTTC
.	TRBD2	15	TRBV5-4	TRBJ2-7	CASSPGLARTYEQYF	TGTGCCAGCAGCCCAGGACTAGCGAGGACCTACGAGCAGTACTTC
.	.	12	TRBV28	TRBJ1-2	CASSFLNYGYTF	TGTGCCAGCAGTTTTCTTAACTATGGCTACACCTTC
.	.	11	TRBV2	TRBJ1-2	CASSARDGYTF	TGTGCCAGCAGTGCAAGAGATGGCTACACCTTC
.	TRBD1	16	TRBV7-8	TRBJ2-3	CASSSAGTGLLNTQYF	TGTGCCAGCAGCTCCGCCGGGACAGGGTTACTTAATACGCAGTATTTT
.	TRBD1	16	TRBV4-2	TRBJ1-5	CASSQRTGDPNQPQHF	TGTGCCAGCAGCCAACGTACAGGGGACCCTAATCAGCCCCAGCATTTT
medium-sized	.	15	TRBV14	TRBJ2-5	CASSRTSTAWETQYF	TGTGCCAGCAGCCGAACCTCGACAGCCTGGGAGACCCAGTACTTC
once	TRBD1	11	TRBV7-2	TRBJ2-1	CASSLPGQLFF	TGTGCCAGCAGCTTGCCGGGACAGTTGTTCTTC
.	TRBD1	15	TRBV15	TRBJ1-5	CATGEAGQGHQPQHF	TGTGCCACCGGGGAGGCGGGACAGGGCCATCAGCCCCAGCATTTT
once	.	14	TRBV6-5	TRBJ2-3	CATKDPTSTDTQYF	TGTGCCACAAAAGATCCCACTAGCACAGATACGCAGTATTTT
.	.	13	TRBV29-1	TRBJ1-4	CSGGGGAREKLFF	TGCAGCGGGGGGGGAGGGGCGCGGGAAAAACTGTTTTTT
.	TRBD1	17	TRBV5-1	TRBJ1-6	CASSLGQGGSYNSPLHF	TGCGCCAGCAGCTTAGGACAGGGCGGTTCCTATAATTCACCCCTCCACTTT
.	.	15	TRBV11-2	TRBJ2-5	CASSPRNFRVETQYF	TGTGCCAGCAGCCCCAGGAACTTCAGGGTAGAGACCCAGTACTTC
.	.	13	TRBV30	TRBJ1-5	CAWSAYSNQPQHF	TGTGCCTGGAGTGCTTATAGCAATCAGCCCCAGCATTTT
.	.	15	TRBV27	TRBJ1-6	CASTRTDSDNSPLHF	TGTGCCAGCACCCGGACAGACTCCGACAATTCACCCCTCCACTTT
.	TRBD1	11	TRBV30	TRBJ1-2	CAWNRGYGYTF	TGTGCCTGGAACAGGGGCTATGGCTACACCTTC
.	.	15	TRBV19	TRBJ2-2	CASSINVGVPGELFF	TGTGCCAGTAGTATAAACGTCGGGGTTCCCGGGGAGCTGTTTTTT
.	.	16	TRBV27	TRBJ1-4	CASSRQVGRANEKLFF	TGTGCCAGCAGCCGGCAGGTGGGGAGGGCGAATGAAAAACTGTTTTTT